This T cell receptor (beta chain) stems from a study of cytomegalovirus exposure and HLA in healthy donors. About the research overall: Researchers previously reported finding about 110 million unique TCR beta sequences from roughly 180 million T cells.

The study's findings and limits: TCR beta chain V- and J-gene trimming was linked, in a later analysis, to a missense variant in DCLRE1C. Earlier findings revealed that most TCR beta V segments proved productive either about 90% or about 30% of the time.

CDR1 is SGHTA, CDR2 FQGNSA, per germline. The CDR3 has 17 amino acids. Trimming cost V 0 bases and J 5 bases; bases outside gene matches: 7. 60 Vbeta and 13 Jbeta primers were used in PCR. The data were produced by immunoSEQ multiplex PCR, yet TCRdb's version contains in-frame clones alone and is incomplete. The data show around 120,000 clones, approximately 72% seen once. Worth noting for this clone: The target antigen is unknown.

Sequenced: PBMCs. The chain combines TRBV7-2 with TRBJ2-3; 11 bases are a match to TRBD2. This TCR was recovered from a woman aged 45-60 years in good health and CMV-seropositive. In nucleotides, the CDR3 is TGTGCCAGCAGCTTAGCACTAGCGGGAGTCTTAGGAGATACGCAGTATTTT. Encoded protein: CASSLALAGVLGDTQYF.